This is a list of T cell receptor beta chains from one sample in a study of CD8+ T cells in alopecia areata. This table comes from immunoSEQ multiplex PCR, and its TCRdb copy is limited to in-frame clones, with some not included. Of approximately 170,000 clones detected, approximately 56% appear once; the ten largest clones hold roughly 0.67%. The specimen comprised CD4+ T cells sorted from blood, sampled at week 4, from a patient treated with tofacitinib. These receptor sequences come from a human donor with alopecia areata. Each CDR3 is given with its conserved first and last residue. The D gene is left open where the match is weak. Part of the rows lack a size; the others show once, few, many or a class for expanded clones.

d_call | j_call | v_call | clone_size | cdr3_aa | cdr3_nt
TRBD2 | TRBJ2-4 | TRBV19 | - | CASSFDGTSGSSRWNIQYF | TGTGCCAGTAGTTTTGACGGGACTAGCGGGAGCTCGAGGTGGAACATTCAGTACTTC
TRBD1 | TRBJ1-1 | TRBV29-1 | - | CSVEVDRVNTEAFF | TGCAGCGTTGAGGTCGACAGGGTGAACACTGAAGCTTTCTTT
- | TRBJ2-5 | TRBV7-2 | once | CASSLGGSQETQYF | TGTGCCAGCAGCTTAGGTGGCAGTCAAGAGACCCAGTACTTC
- | TRBJ2-4 | TRBV23-1 | few | CASSQSEAKNIQYF | TGCGCCAGCAGTCAATCCGAGGCCAAAAACATTCAGTACTTC
- | TRBJ2-1 | TRBV10-3 | - | CAISRAPPTGEQFF | TGTGCCATCAGTAGGGCCCCTCCCACGGGTGAGCAGTTCTTC
- | TRBJ2-7 | TRBV29-1 | - | CSAGAGYEQYF | TGCAGCGCTGGGGCGGGATACGAGCAGTACTTC
- | TRBJ2-1 | TRBV5-1 | - | CASGSRGETNEQFF | TGCGCCAGCGGATCCAGGGGGGAAACCAATGAGCAGTTCTTC
TRBD1 | TRBJ1-4 | TRBV28 | - | CASRSGTADEKLFF | TGTGCCAGCAGATCCGGGACAGCGGATGAAAAACTGTTTTTT
- | TRBJ2-3 | TRBV11-2 | once | CASSFLSTDTQYF | TGTGCCAGCAGCTTCCTGAGCACAGATACGCAGTATTTT
- | TRBJ2-4 | TRBV30 | - | CAWELDRDIQYF | TGTGCCTGGGAGTTGGACCGGGACATTCAGTACTTC
- | TRBJ2-7 | TRBV29-1 | few | CSVEVPIRGNEQYF | TGCAGCGTTGAAGTCCCCATAAGGGGTAACGAGCAGTACTTC
- | TRBJ2-3 | TRBV7-9 | - | CASSLAGGRTDTQYF | TGTGCCAGCAGCTTAGCGGGAGGCCGAACAGATACGCAGTATTTT
TRBD2 | TRBJ2-1 | TRBV5-6 | - | CASSRGPAGVYEQFF | TGTGCCAGCAGCCGCGGCCCAGCGGGGGTGTATGAGCAGTTCTTC
TRBD2 | TRBJ2-3 | TRBV9 | - | CASSPWIAGDISTDTQYF | TGTGCCAGCAGCCCCTGGATAGCGGGAGATATCAGCACAGATACGCAGTATTTT
- | TRBJ1-4 | TRBV4-2 | - | CASSQERQYNEKLFF | TGTGCCAGCAGCCAAGAACGCCAGTATAATGAAAAACTGTTTTTT
- | TRBJ1-5 | TRBV5-6 | few | CASSLGPQAVNQPQHF | TGTGCCAGCAGCTTGGGACCACAGGCCGTGAATCAGCCCCAGCATTTT
- | TRBJ2-2 | TRBV10-3 | - | CATYSGTPNTGELFF | TGTGCCACCTACTCGGGGACGCCTAACACCGGGGAGCTGTTTTTT
TRBD1 | TRBJ2-1 | TRBV5-1 | - | CASSLGTGTGDEQFF | TGCGCCAGCAGCCTAGGGACAGGGACTGGGGATGAGCAGTTCTTC
- | TRBJ2-3 | TRBV25-1 | - | CASKRTGGTDTQYF | TGTGCCAGCAAGAGGACGGGAGGCACAGATACGCAGTATTTT
- | TRBJ2-7 | TRBV30 | few | CAWSVFTGPYEQYF | TGTGCCTGGAGTGTATTTACAGGGCCCTACGAGCAGTACTTC
- | TRBJ2-7 | TRBV5-1 | - | CASSWTVEPYEQYF | TGCGCCAGCAGTTGGACAGTTGAACCTTACGAGCAGTACTTC
- | TRBJ2-7 | TRBV2 | few | CASSARVTYEQYF | TGTGCCAGCAGTGCTCGGGTTACCTACGAGCAGTACTTC
- | TRBJ1-5 | TRBV30 | few | CACRQGMSNQPQHF | TGTGCCTGTCGGCAGGGGATGAGCAATCAGCCCCAGCATTTT
- | TRBJ2-5 | TRBV29-1 | - | CSSETQYF | TGCAGTTCGGAGACCCAGTACTTC
- | TRBJ2-3 | TRBV30 | - | CAWSPRRAPSTDTQYF | TGTGCCTGGAGTCCCCGTCGGGCCCCTAGCACAGATACGCAGTATTTT
- | TRBJ2-7 | TRBV30 | - | CAWSYGLYEQYF | TGTGCCTGGAGTTATGGGCTTTACGAGCAGTACTTC
- | TRBJ2-3 | TRBV30 | - | CAWSVSRGRTDTQYF | TGTGCCTGGAGTGTAAGTCGGGGTCGAACAGATACGCAGTATTTT
TRBD2 | TRBJ2-5 | TRBV25-1 | - | CASSVRAGGETQYF | TGTGCCAGCAGTGTTCGCGCGGGAGGGGAGACCCAGTACTTC
- | TRBJ2-5 | TRBV30 | - | CAWTRSKTETQYF | TGTGCCTGGACCCGTAGTAAAACAGAGACCCAGTACTTC
TRBD2 | TRBJ2-7 | TRBV28 | - | CASTPGLAGYGYEQYF | TGTGCCAGCACCCCGGGACTAGCGGGATACGGGTACGAGCAGTACTTC
- | TRBJ2-3 | TRBV2 | - | CASFRALQTDTQYF | TGTGCCAGCTTTCGAGCCTTGCAAACAGATACGCAGTATTTT
- | TRBJ2-5 | TRBV20-1 | - | CSAPQRETQYF | TGCAGTGCTCCCCAGAGGGAGACCCAGTACTTC
- | TRBJ2-7 | TRBV7-9 | - | CASSLGLVYEQYF | TGTGCCAGCAGCTTAGGTCTGGTCTACGAGCAGTACTTC